Listed below are T cell receptor beta chains from one sample, sequenced in a study of OX40 agonist ivuxolimab in advanced cancers. Some clones are missing from TCRdb's copy, which holds only in-frame ones; the method was immunoSEQ multiplex PCR. In the table there are around 70,000 clones, around 82% of which are singletons. Specimen: CD4+ or CD8+ T cells sorted from blood, collected in a trial of the OX40 agonist ivuxolimab. These receptors all come from an adult with an advanced solid tumor such as melanoma, head and neck, liver or kidney cancer. CDR3s include the opening cysteine and the closing phenylalanine or tryptophan. Each record gives: CDR3 protein, J gene, V gene.

CDR3: CASSLLASGTEAFF; J: TRBJ1-1; V: TRBV5-1
CDR3: CASSNSYSGNTIYF; J: TRBJ1-3; V: TRBV5-4
CDR3: CASSEYAQPQHF; J: TRBJ1-5; V: TRBV2
CDR3: CASMGQFELFF; J: TRBJ2-2; V: TRBV19
CDR3: CASSFGLAGGTAYEQYF; J: TRBJ2-7; V: TRBV5-1
CDR3: CASSSQSGPGNSPLHF; J: TRBJ1-6; V: TRBV7-2
CDR3: CASSPGLAGAQETQYF; J: TRBJ2-5; V: TRBV5-1
CDR3: CASSSNTEAFF; J: TRBJ1-1; V: TRBV6-5
CDR3: CASSTGTSASGANVLTF; J: TRBJ2-6; V: TRBV28
CDR3: CASSLDQLGTVVF; J: TRBJ1-4; V: TRBV11-2
CDR3: CASSDGETSGIGTDTQYF; J: TRBJ2-3; V: TRBV6-4
CDR3: CASSLAPGGPNEQFF; J: TRBJ2-1; V: TRBV5-1
CDR3: CASSASLADSSYEQYF; J: TRBJ2-7; V: TRBV9
CDR3: CASSLQGSKEAFF; J: TRBJ1-1; V: TRBV18
CDR3: CASSPGLGNEQYF; J: TRBJ2-7; V: TRBV18
CDR3: CASSYTGSSPETQYF; J: TRBJ2-5; V: TRBV7-9
CDR3: CASSLGGYEQYF; J: TRBJ2-7; V: TRBV5-1
CDR3: CASSLRLSGGGDTQYF; J: TRBJ2-3; V: TRBV5-4
CDR3: CASSFSYSGRRYEQYF; J: TRBJ2-7; V: TRBV28
CDR3: CASSYRGPSNYGYTF; J: TRBJ1-2; V: TRBV28
CDR3: CASSGHWEGGGYEQYF; J: TRBJ2-7; V: TRBV28
CDR3: CATSQSVGELFF; J: TRBJ2-2; V: TRBV15
CDR3: CASSSLPLGQHNEQFF; J: TRBJ2-1; V: TRBV7-2
CDR3: CASSEFQPFTKQYF; J: TRBJ2-7; V: TRBV2
CDR3: CSVGQDNTGELFF; J: TRBJ2-2; V: TRBV29-1
CDR3: CATGRASGAYNEQFF; J: TRBJ2-1; V: TRBV15
CDR3: CASRSQGSGTQYF; J: TRBJ2-3; V: TRBV28
CDR3: CASSPSRRSDRKFYNEQFF; J: TRBJ2-1; V: TRBV28
CDR3: CASSYGGSENTEAFF; J: TRBJ1-1; V: TRBV6-5
CDR3: CASIGNEEGQHF; J: TRBJ1-5; V: TRBV28
CDR3: CASSYRDAGNTIYF; J: TRBJ1-3; V: TRBV4-1
CDR3: CASSLGVSTSNYGYTF; J: TRBJ1-2; V: TRBV7-8
CDR3: CASTQAGTGTSNTEAFF; J: TRBJ1-1; V: TRBV25-1
CDR3: CASSPTGGSTF; J: TRBJ1-2; V: TRBV5-4
CDR3: CASSFDRGEQFF; J: TRBJ2-1; V: TRBV6-5
CDR3: CSVEGGVGFSTDTQYF; J: TRBJ2-3; V: TRBV29-1
CDR3: CASSLVGQPSSYNSPLHF; J: TRBJ1-6; V: TRBV7-6
CDR3: CAIRVQGQETQYF; J: TRBJ2-5; V: TRBV10-3
CDR3: CASSSRSGRANEQYF; J: TRBJ2-7; V: TRBV7-9
CDR3: CASSPMRGSETQYF; J: TRBJ2-5; V: TRBV5-8
CDR3: CASSPGGSSYNEQFF; J: TRBJ2-1; V: TRBV18
CDR3: CASSSRLAGYNEQFF; J: TRBJ2-1; V: TRBV7-9
CDR3: CASSYGTSISYEQYF; J: TRBJ2-7; V: TRBV6-5
CDR3: CASSVASSGANVLTF; J: TRBJ2-6; V: TRBV9
CDR3: CASSSQRGTDTQYF; J: TRBJ2-3; V: TRBV11-1
CDR3: CASSLGLAGSIDTQYF; J: TRBJ2-3; V: TRBV5-1
CDR3: CAISPTSGATQYF; J: TRBJ2-3; V: TRBV10-3
CDR3: CASSQGSAGGYNEQFF; J: TRBJ2-1; V: TRBV11-2
CDR3: CASSQGETGELFF; J: TRBJ2-2; V: TRBV2
CDR3: CASSFGGGAYNEQFF; J: TRBJ2-1; V: TRBV11-2
CDR3: CASSTNYGYTF; J: TRBJ1-2; V: TRBV28
CDR3: CASTVPGSYEQYF; J: TRBJ2-7; V: TRBV28
CDR3: CASSRGGANNEQFF; J: TRBJ2-1; V: TRBV7-9